Listed below are T cell receptor beta chains from one sample, sequenced in a study of PD-L1 blockade in urothelial cancer. Clones were sequenced by immunoSEQ multiplex PCR, and TCRdb holds only the in-frame ones, with some missing. This repertoire shows 50,000 to 55,000 clones, 75% to 90% found once; its top ten account for approximately 1.5%. Sample: PBMCs, taken around atezolizumab (anti-PD-L1) treatment. All receptors come from a man in his forties or fifties with urothelial cancer. The CDR3 runs from the conserved cysteine through the conserved F or W. D genes are given only for firm matches. Rows give clone size only sometimes, using once, few, many, or a class for an expanded clone.

>TRBD1|TRBV19|TRBJ2-2|NA
CASSGTGVTGELFF
TGTGCCAGCTCCGGGACAGGGGTCACCGGGGAGCTGTTTTTT
>NA|TRBV27|TRBJ2-6|NA
CASRRFKGRQNSGANVLTF
TGTGCCAGCAGGCGCTTTAAAGGCCGACAGAACTCTGGGGCCAACGTCCTGACTTTC
>NA|TRBV12-5|TRBJ1-1|NA
CASGSDTYYTEAFF
TGTGCTAGTGGGTCCGACACGTACTACACTGAAGCTTTCTTT
>NA|TRBV7-9|TRBJ1-2|NA
CASSPEAGYGYTF
TGTGCCAGCAGCCCAGAAGCGGGCTATGGCTACACCTTC
>TRBD2|TRBV7-2|TRBJ2-1|once
CASSSGLAYNEQFF
TGTGCCAGCAGCTCGGGACTAGCTTACAATGAGCAGTTCTTC
>TRBD2|TRBV15|TRBJ2-7|NA
CATSTSVGGGYEQYF
TGTGCCACCAGCACCTCAGTCGGGGGGGGGTACGAGCAGTACTTC
>NA|TRBV30|TRBJ1-1|NA
CAWSAGVRNTEAFF
TGTGCCTGGAGCGCAGGGGTAAGGAACACTGAAGCTTTCTTT
>NA|TRBV25-1|TRBJ2-7|NA
CASSLSGYEQYF
TGTGCCAGCTCACTTAGCGGCTACGAGCAGTACTTC
>TRBD2|TRBV7-9|TRBJ2-3|NA
CASSLTSGTSGLTDTQYF
TGTGCCAGCAGCCTAACATCGGGGACTAGCGGTCTCACAGATACGCAGTATTTT
>TRBD2|TRBV6-6|TRBJ2-1|NA
CASSYPLTSGRNEQFF
TGTGCCAGCAGTTACCCACTGACTAGCGGGAGAAATGAGCAGTTCTTC
>TRBD1|TRBV7-3|TRBJ2-3|NA
CASSFGQADTQYF
TGTGCCAGCAGCTTCGGACAGGCGGATACGCAGTATTTT
>NA|TRBV6-1|TRBJ2-1|NA
CASSDFHSGEQFF
TGTGCCAGCAGTGACTTCCATAGCGGTGAGCAGTTCTTC
>TRBD1|TRBV5-6|TRBJ2-7|NA
CASSSSNRGSNEQYF
TGTGCCAGCAGCTCCTCGAACAGGGGAAGCAACGAGCAGTACTTC
>TRBD1|TRBV4-1|TRBJ2-5|NA
CASSQVGSGQEGETQYF
TGCGCCAGCAGCCAAGTTGGGTCGGGACAGGAAGGAGAGACCCAGTACTTC
>NA|TRBV27|TRBJ1-6|NA
CASSPIEGRSPLHF
TGTGCCAGCAGCCCCATCGAGGGCCGCTCACCCCTCCACTTT
>NA|TRBV18|TRBJ1-1|NA
CASSSTENTEAFF
TGTGCCAGCTCATCGACAGAGAACACTGAAGCTTTCTTT
>TRBD2|TRBV19|TRBJ2-7|NA
CASSIGGGSSYEQYF
TGTGCCAGTAGTATAGGGGGAGGGAGCTCCTACGAGCAGTACTTC
>NA|TRBV5-4|TRBJ2-1|NA
CASSLTGQYNEQFF
TGTGCCAGCAGCTTAACTGGTCAATACAATGAGCAGTTCTTC
>NA|TRBV28|TRBJ2-2|NA
CASSFSTGSGTGELFF
TGTGCCAGCAGTTTTTCGACAGGTTCGGGCACCGGGGAGCTGTTTTTT
>TRBD2|TRBV5-6|TRBJ2-3|NA
CASSLPRLAGGIHTDTQYF
TGTGCCAGCAGCTTGCCCCGTCTAGCGGGAGGGATACACACAGATACGCAGTATTTT
>TRBD1|TRBV9|TRBJ1-2|NA
CASSVGQGVNYGYTF
TGTGCCAGCAGCGTAGGACAGGGTGTGAACTATGGCTACACCTTC
>TRBD1|TRBV5-1|TRBJ2-7|NA
CASRQGATSYEQYF
TGCGCCAGCAGACAGGGGGCGACCTCCTACGAGCAGTACTTC
>NA|TRBV27|TRBJ1-6|NA
CASRYTGGDSPLHF
TGTGCCAGCAGATATACGGGAGGTGATTCACCCCTCCACTTT
>TRBD2|TRBV7-6|TRBJ2-7|NA
CASSLPSGGVGEQYF
TGTGCCAGCAGCTTACCTAGCGGGGGGGTGGGCGAGCAGTACTTC
>TRBD1|TRBV29-1|TRBJ2-7|few
CSAREDRASYEQYF
TGCAGCGCCCGAGAGGACAGGGCCTCCTACGAGCAGTACTTC
>TRBD2|TRBV2|TRBJ2-5|few
CASSRTSGGAKTQYF
TGTGCCAGCAGCCGGACTAGCGGGGGGGCCAAGACCCAGTACTTC
>TRBD1|TRBV27|TRBJ2-1|NA
CASSFGTGGNEQFF
TGTGCCAGCAGTTTTGGGACAGGGGGTAATGAGCAGTTCTTC
>NA|TRBV27|TRBJ1-5|NA
CASSRLPTGPNQPQHF
TGTGCCAGCAGCCGTCTTCCGACAGGTCCTAATCAGCCCCAGCATTTT
>TRBD1|TRBV28|TRBJ1-1|NA
CASSLRQGAAVGTEAFF
TGTGCCAGCAGTTTAAGACAGGGGGCGGCTGTTGGCACTGAAGCTTTCTTT
>NA|TRBV30|TRBJ1-1|NA
CAGNRESVNTEAFF
TGTGCCGGGAACAGGGAATCCGTGAACACTGAAGCTTTCTTT
>NA|TRBV7-2|TRBJ1-2|NA
CASSLESRGYGYTF
TGTGCCAGCAGCTTAGAATCCAGGGGTTATGGCTACACCTTC
>TRBD1|TRBV10-1|TRBJ2-5|once
CASSELRGQGETQYF
TGCGCCAGCAGTGAATTAAGGGGACAGGGGGAGACCCAGTACTTC
>NA|TRBV6-1|TRBJ1-2|NA
CASSPAGGEPGYTF
TGTGCCAGCAGTCCCGCGGGGGGCGAGCCCGGCTACACCTTC
>TRBD2|TRBV7-6|TRBJ2-7|NA
CASSVTSGTVYEQYF
TGTGCCAGCAGCGTCACTAGCGGGACAGTCTACGAGCAGTACTTC
>NA|TRBV6-1|TRBJ2-7|NA
CAILKRGSYEQYF
TGTGCCATCCTAAAGCGAGGCTCCTACGAGCAGTACTTC
>NA|TRBV6-1|TRBJ1-2|once
CASGPFFALSDYTF
TGTGCCAGCGGGCCCTTCTTTGCCCTCTCCGACTACACCTTC
>NA|TRBV7-2|TRBJ2-2|NA
CASSRNRGTGELFF
TGTGCCAGCAGCCGGAACCGGGGCACCGGGGAGCTGTTTTTT
>TRBD1|TRBV27|TRBJ1-4|once
CASRGQGMIEKLFF
TGTGCCAGCAGGGGACAGGGGATGATAGAAAAACTGTTTTTT
>TRBD1|TRBV19|TRBJ1-2|NA
CASSIEGGNYGYTF
TGTGCCAGTAGTATAGAAGGGGGCAACTATGGCTACACCTTC
>NA|TRBV7-7|TRBJ2-1|few
CASSQDRSNEQFF
TGTGCTAGCAGCCAAGACAGGAGTAATGAGCAGTTCTTC